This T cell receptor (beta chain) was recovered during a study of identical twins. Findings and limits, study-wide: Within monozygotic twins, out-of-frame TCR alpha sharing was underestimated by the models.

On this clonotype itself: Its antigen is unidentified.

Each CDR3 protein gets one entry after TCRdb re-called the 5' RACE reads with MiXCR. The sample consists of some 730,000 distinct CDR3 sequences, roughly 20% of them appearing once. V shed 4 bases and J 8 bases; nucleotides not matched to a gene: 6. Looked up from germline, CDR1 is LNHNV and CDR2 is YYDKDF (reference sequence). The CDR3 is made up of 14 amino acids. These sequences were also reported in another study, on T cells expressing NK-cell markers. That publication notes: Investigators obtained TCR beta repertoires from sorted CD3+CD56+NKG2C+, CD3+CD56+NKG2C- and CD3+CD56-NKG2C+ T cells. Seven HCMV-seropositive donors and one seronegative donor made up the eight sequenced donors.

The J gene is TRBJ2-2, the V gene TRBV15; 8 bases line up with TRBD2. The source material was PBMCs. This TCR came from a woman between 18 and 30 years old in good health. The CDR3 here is CATSKRTSSGELFF. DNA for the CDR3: TGTGCCACCAGCAAACGGACTAGCTCTGGGGAGCTGTTTTTT. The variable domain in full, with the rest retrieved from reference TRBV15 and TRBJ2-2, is DAMVIQNPRYQVTQFGKPVTLSCSQTLNHNVMYWYQQKSSQAPKLLFHYYDKDFNNEADTPDNFQSRRPNTSFCFLDIRSPGLGDTAMYLCATSKRTSSGELFFGEGSRLTVL.